The 25 T cell receptor beta chains presented below share a single source sample, sequenced in a study of regulatory T cells in long-lasting Graves disease. Arm-PCR of CDR3 regions with iRepertoire HTBI primers generated TCR beta libraries. MiXCR was run by TCRdb on the multiplex PCR reads, yielding one entry per CDR3 protein. The sample carries approximately 400,000 distinct CDR3 sequences, around 24% recorded once. Indicated time point: persistent/refractory GD, antithyroid drugs over 5 years with positive TRAb. The TCR library used RNA extracted from PBMCs. The sample here was peripheral blood mononuclear cells (PBMCs), taken when the disease was refractory, from a patient treated with antithyroid drugs. Source of these receptors: a female donor with Graves disease.

The V gene is TRBV24-1, the J gene TRBJ2-7; TRBD1 agrees at 7 bases. Losses at the gene ends were 3 bases for V and 7 bases for J; bases not matched to a gene: 14. CDR3 size: 16 residues. Germline assignment: CDR1 KGHDR and CDR2 SFDVKD. CDR3 DNA sequence: TGTGCCACCAGTGATACCACAGGGGCCGCCGGGAATGAGCAGTACTTC. Protein product: CATSDTTGAAGNEQYF.

This clonotype has ten or more counts. The V call is TRBV2, the J call TRBJ2-2; a weak D match, TRBD2 (6 bases). In germline, CDR1 is SNHLY, CDR2 FYNNEI. The germline V and J ends were trimmed by 0 bases and 6 bases, with 8 bases remaining between them. CDR3 length equals 14 residues. The CDR3 sequence is CASSEARRAGELFF. DNA of the CDR3: TGTGCCAGCAGTGAAGCTAGGAGGGCCGGGGAGCTGTTTTTT.

The chain recombines TRBV7-9 with TRBJ1-5; 9 nucleotides line up with TRBD1. Germline assignment: CDR1 SEHNR and CDR2 FQNEAQ (reference sequence). CDR3 size: 15 residues. Germline trimming cut 5 bases from V and 5 bases from J; bases unmatched to any gene: 7. Here the CDR3 DNA reads TGTGCCAGCAGCCGTACAGGGGGCCTTGATCAGCCCCAGCATTTT. This codes for CASSRTGGLDQPQHF. The variable domain in full, with the rest retrieved from reference TRBV7-9 and TRBJ1-5, is DTGVSQNPRHKITKRGQNVTFRCDPISEHNRLYWYRQTLGQGPEFLTYFQNEAQLEKSRLLSDRFSAERPKGSFSTLEIQRTEQGDSAMYLCASSRTGGLDQPQHFGDGTRLSIL.

This chain links TRBV30 with TRBJ2-5; 11 bases agree with TRBD2. The CDR3 spans 16 residues. Per germline, CDR1 GTSNPN and CDR2 SVGIG (reference sequence). With 2 bases clipped from V and 2 bases from J, the junction kept 7 bases outside the gene matches. The CDR3 nucleotides read TGTGCCTGGAGTCTAGCGGGAGGCACCCCACAAGAGACCCAGTACTTC. This codes for CAWSLAGGTPQETQYF.

This clonotype was recorded many times. The genes are TRBV13 and TRBJ1-2, with a possible D match to TRBD1 (5 bases). Germline V gene sequence: CDR1 PRHDT, CDR2 FYEKMQ (reference sequence). V was cut by 2 bases and J by 1 base, with 8 bases left in between. There are 14 residues in the CDR3. The CDR3 sequence: CASSLLGGNYGYTF. The DNA for the CDR3 is TGTGCCAGCAGCTTACTCGGGGGTAACTATGGCTACACCTTC.

The chain is built from TRBV30 and TRBJ1-2, with 8 bases aligning to TRBD1. Trimming took 4 bases from V and 3 from J; bases not matched to a gene: 7. The length of the CDR3 is 14 residues. Per the germline V gene, CDR1 is GTSNPN and CDR2 is SVGIG (reference sequence). The CDR3 DNA follows: TGTGCCTGGACTTCAGGGGGCGCTGACTATGGCTACACCTTC. Residues: CAWTSGGADYGYTF.

This rearrangement joins TRBV5-4 to TRBJ1-1; D is unclear. Germline V CDR1 and CDR2: SGHNT, YYREEE (reference sequence). V was shortened by 2 bases and J by 2 bases, with 7 bases between the two germline ends. The CDR3 extends over 13 amino acids. The CDR3 loop is CASSFPSNTEAFF. In DNA form, the CDR3 reads TGTGCCAGCAGCTTTCCCAGCAACACTGAAGCTTTCTTT.

A few counts support this clonotype. One junction end disagrees with the germline gene, perhaps due to a read error. V is TRBV7-7 and J is TRBJ2-7, with 10 nucleotides matching TRBD1. CDR1 and CDR2 from the germline V gene are SSHAT and FNYEAQ (reference sequence). The CDR3 covers 15 residues. DNA for the CDR3: TGTGCTAGCAGCTTAAGTTCGGACAGGGGGTACGAGCAGTACTTC. It yields the protein CASSLSSDRGYEQYF.

This clonotype was observed a few times. The V and J genes are TRBV29-1 and TRBJ1-3; weak D call: TRBD1 (6 bases). CDR3 size: 14 residues. Trimming left V 7 bases short and J 4 bases short, with 17 bases between. CDR1 and CDR2 from the germline V gene are SQVTM and ANQGSEA. The chain's CDR3 is CSADTGAGGNTIYF. The CDR3 bases are TGCAGCGCAGATACGGGGGCCGGGGGAAACACCATATATTTT.

The chain links TRBV7-9 to TRBJ2-7; D is tentatively TRBD1 or TRBD2 (5 bases each). Germline lookup yields CDR1 SEHNR and CDR2 FQNEAQ (reference sequence). CDR3 length: 16 amino acids. The V end lost 5 bases, the J end lost 6 bases, and 23 bases lay between the germline ends. The CDR3 loop is CASSTTGTSGSCEQYF. The CDR3 nucleotides read TGTGCCAGCAGCACCACCGGGACCAGCGGTAGCTGCGAGCAGTACTTC.

This clonotype was counted ten times or more. The CDR3 coding sequence is TGTGCCAGCAGTCAAAGACAGGGGGCGAGGGAGACCCAGTACTTC. Translated: CASSQRQGARETQYF. This rearrangement joins TRBV28 to TRBJ2-5; 10 nucleotides line up with TRBD1. Losses at the gene ends were 5 bases for V and 5 bases for J; bases not matched to a gene: 8. The CDR3 extends over 15 amino acids. Germline V gene sequence: CDR1 MDHEN, CDR2 SYDVKM.

The rearrangement uses TRBV5-6 and TRBJ2-7; tentatively, D is TRBD2 (5 bases). The CDR3 loop spans 13 amino acids. Germline V gene lookup returns CDR1 SGHDT and CDR2 YYEEEE. V lost 4 bases to trimming and J lost 6 bases, with 14 bases between them. CDR3 DNA sequence: TGTGCCAGCAGCCCAACTCTCCGGGGCGAGCAGTACTTC. Protein product: CASSPTLRGEQYF.

As concerns this clonotype: Mismatch with germline at one junction end may stem from a read error. CDR3 protein: CAWHAGAGKLFF. The CDR3 DNA reads TGTGCCTGGCATGCGGGTGCCGGGAAGCTGTTTTTT. The V gene is TRBV30, the J gene TRBJ2-2, with D tentatively TRBD2 (5 bases). This CDR3 has 12 residues. CDR1 and CDR2 (germline): GTSNPN, SVGIG (reference sequence).

A few counts support this clonotype. The J gene is TRBJ2-7, the V gene TRBV20-1; D gene uncertain. Germline V gene sequence: CDR1 DFQATT, CDR2 SNEGSKA (reference sequence). The germline V and J ends were trimmed by 6 bases and 0 bases, with 27 bases remaining between them. CDR3 length: 18 residues. The CDR3 loop is CSAKKPWFGRLSSYEQYF. CDR3 bases: TGCAGTGCAAAAAAACCTTGGTTTGGCCGTCTGAGCTCCTACGAGCAGTACTTC.

The CDR3 loop is CASSELAGNTEAFF. The CDR3 DNA is TGTGCCAGCAGTGAATTAGCAGGGAACACTGAAGCTTTCTTT. V gene TRBV25-1 combines with J gene TRBJ1-1; D ambiguous. CDR1 and CDR2 (germline): MGHDK, SYGVNS. Trimming stripped 1 base from V and 1 base from J, with 7 bases between. The CDR3 runs 14 residues.

The table lists this clonotype with a few counts. The J gene is TRBJ2-7, the V gene TRBV6-1; no definite D call. The ends were cut back, 6 bases at V and 2 bases at J, with 11 bases in the middle. From germline, CDR1 is MNHNS and CDR2 SASEGT. CDR3 length: 13 amino acids. The CDR3 DNA is TGTGCCAGCAGCTTCAGCCAGACCTACGAGCAGTACTTC. This gives the protein CASSFSQTYEQYF.

The rearrangement joins TRBV30 to TRBJ2-1; D uncertain. The germline V gene encodes CDR1 GTSNPN and CDR2 SVGIG (reference sequence). The CDR3 spans 12 residues. Trimming shortened V by 1 base and J by 9 bases, and 10 bases separated the two germline ends. The CDR3 here is CAWSALGAEQFF. The CDR3, as DNA: TGTGCCTGGAGTGCTCTTGGCGCTGAGCAGTTCTTC.

This clonotype came up a few times. J is TRBJ1-1 and V is TRBV29-1; no firm D call. The CDR3 contains 14 residues. V gave up 4 bases and J gave up 2 bases, with 14 bases separating them. Germline V lookup: CDR1 SQVTM, CDR2 ANQGSEA. This CDR3 is CSVGTDAANTEAFF. The CDR3 nucleotides are TGCAGCGTTGGGACGGATGCAGCCAACACTGAAGCTTTCTTT.

As to this clonotype: Given the absence of the conserved phenylalanine or tryptophan at the CDR3 end, a read error is likely. This chain connects TRBV27 to TRBJ1-6; D perhaps matches TRBD1 (6 bases). CDR1 is MNHEY and CDR2 is SMNVEV in the germline V gene (reference sequence). V lost 3 bases, J lost 9 bases, and 18 bases lay in between. The CDR3 length is 16 residues. The CDR3 loop is CASSLRGFEGFSPLHI. In DNA form, the CDR3 reads TGTGCCAGCAGTTTGAGGGGGTTTGAGGGTTTTTCACCCCTCCACATT.

The rearrangement links TRBV11-3 to TRBJ2-5; no clear D gene. Germline CDR1 SGHNT, CDR2 YENEEA. CDR3 length equals 12 residues. Trimming took off 6 bases at V and 5 bases at J, with 10 bases between the two ends. The CDR3 region is CASRRQRETQYF. CDR3 coding DNA: TGTGCCAGCAGACGTCAAAGGGAGACCCAGTACTTC. Full variable domain (missing parts from reference TRBV11-3 and TRBJ2-5): EAGVVQSPRYKIIEKKQPVAFWCNPISGHNTLYWYLQNLGQGPELLIRYENEEAVDDSQLPKDRFSAERLKGVDSTLKIQPAELGDSAVYLCASRRQRETQYFGPGTRLLVL.

This clonotype showed up many times. The CDR3 DNA reads as TGTGCCAGCAGACCAACGCCAGGGGAAAGCAACGAGCAGTACTTC. This codes for CASRPTPGESNEQYF. The chain has TRBV12-3 or TRBV12-4 and TRBJ2-7; possibly TRBD1 for D (6 bases). The CDR3 is made up of 15 amino acids. V was pared by 6 bases and J by 5 bases, with 20 bases between.

V is TRBV3-1 and J is TRBJ2-5; D might be TRBD1 or TRBD2, each matching 5 bases. The V end was cut by 1 base, the J end by 2 bases, with 14 bases between. Per germline, CDR1 LGHDT and CDR2 YNNKEL (reference sequence). The CDR3 is made up of 16 amino acids. CDR3 sequence (DNA): TGTGCCAGCAGCCAAGGTCTGGGACGGCCTCAAGAGACCCAGTACTTC. It is translated as CASSQGLGRPQETQYF.

This clonotype has ten or more counts. The CDR3: CAWTRDRTLEQYF. In DNA form, the CDR3 reads TGTGCCTGGACGAGAGACAGAACCTTGGAGCAGTACTTC. The genes are TRBV30 and TRBJ2-7, with D possibly matching TRBD1 (5 bases). The CDR3 length is 13 residues. Germline V gene sequence: CDR1 GTSNPN, CDR2 SVGIG (reference sequence). Trimming took 4 bases from V and 7 from J, leaving 17 bases between them.

This clonotype was recorded many times. This chain's CDR3 is CASSDSLSSYEQYF. The CDR3 bases are TGTGCCAGCAGTGATTCACTGAGCTCCTACGAGCAGTACTTC. V and J are TRBV2 and TRBJ2-7; D is ambiguous. The V end was cut by 3 bases, the J end by 0 bases, with 9 bases between. CDR1 and CDR2 (germline): SNHLY, FYNNEI. The CDR3 runs to 14 residues.

Regarding this clonotype: Being one base from a much bigger clone, this may be a read error. V usage is TRBV6-2 or TRBV6-3 and J usage is TRBJ1-2, with no clear D. V lost 6 bases and J 4 bases, leaving 15 bases between the germline ends. This CDR3 has 14 amino acids. Germline V lookup: CDR1 MNHEY, CDR2 SVGEGT. CDR3 sequence: CASRDNGVRYGYTF. DNA for the CDR3: TGTGCCAGCAGAGATAATGGGGTTCGCTATGGCTACACCTTC.